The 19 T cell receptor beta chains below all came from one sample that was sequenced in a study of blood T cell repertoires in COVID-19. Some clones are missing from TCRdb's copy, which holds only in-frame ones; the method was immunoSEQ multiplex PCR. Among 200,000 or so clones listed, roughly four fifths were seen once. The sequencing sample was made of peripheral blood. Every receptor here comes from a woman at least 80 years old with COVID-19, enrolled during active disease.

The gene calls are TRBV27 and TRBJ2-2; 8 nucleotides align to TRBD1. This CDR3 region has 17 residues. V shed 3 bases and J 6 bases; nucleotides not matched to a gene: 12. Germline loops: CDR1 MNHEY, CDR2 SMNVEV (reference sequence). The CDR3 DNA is TGTGCCAGCAGTTTGGACAGGGAGAAAAATAAAGCCGGGGAGCTGTTTTTT. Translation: CASSLDREKNKAGELFF.

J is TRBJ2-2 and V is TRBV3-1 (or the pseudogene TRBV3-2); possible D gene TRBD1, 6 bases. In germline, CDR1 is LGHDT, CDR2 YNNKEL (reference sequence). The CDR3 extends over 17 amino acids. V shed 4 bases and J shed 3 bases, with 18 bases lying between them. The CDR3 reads CASSRPLTGYDTGELFF. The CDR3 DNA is TGTGCCAGCAGCCGCCCCCTGACAGGATATGACACCGGGGAGCTGTTTTTT.

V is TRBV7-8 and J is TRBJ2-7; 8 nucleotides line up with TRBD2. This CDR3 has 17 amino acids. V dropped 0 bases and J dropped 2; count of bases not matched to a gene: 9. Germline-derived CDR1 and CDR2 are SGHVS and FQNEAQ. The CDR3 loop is CASSLAKGGLGAYEQYF. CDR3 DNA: TGTGCCAGCAGCTTAGCGAAGGGGGGACTAGGGGCCTACGAGCAGTACTTC.

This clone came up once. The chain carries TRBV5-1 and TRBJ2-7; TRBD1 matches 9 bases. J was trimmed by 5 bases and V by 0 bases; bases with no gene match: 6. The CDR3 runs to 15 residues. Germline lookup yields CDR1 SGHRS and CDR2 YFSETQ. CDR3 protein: CASSLGQGGYHEQYF. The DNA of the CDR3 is TGCGCCAGCAGCTTGGGACAGGGGGGCTACCACGAGCAGTACTTC. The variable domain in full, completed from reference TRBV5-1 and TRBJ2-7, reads KAGVTQTPRYLIKTRGQQVTLSCSPISGHRSVSWYQQTPGQGLQFLFEYFSETQRNKGNFPGRFSGRQFSNSRSEMNVSTLELGDSALYLCASSLGQGGYHEQYFGPGTRLTVT.

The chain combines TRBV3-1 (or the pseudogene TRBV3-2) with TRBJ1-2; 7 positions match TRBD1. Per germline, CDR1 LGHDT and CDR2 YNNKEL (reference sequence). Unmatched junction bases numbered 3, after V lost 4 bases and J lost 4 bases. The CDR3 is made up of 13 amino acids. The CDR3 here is CASSRGQSYGYTF. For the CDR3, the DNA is TGTGCCAGCAGCCGGGGACAGAGCTATGGCTACACCTTC.

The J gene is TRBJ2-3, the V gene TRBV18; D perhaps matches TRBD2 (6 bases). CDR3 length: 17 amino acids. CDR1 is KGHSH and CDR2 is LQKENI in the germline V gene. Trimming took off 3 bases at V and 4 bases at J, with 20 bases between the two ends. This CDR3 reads CASSPAGLMEFADTQYF. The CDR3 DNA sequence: TGTGCCAGCTCACCGGCGGGACTCATGGAGTTTGCAGATACGCAGTATTTT.

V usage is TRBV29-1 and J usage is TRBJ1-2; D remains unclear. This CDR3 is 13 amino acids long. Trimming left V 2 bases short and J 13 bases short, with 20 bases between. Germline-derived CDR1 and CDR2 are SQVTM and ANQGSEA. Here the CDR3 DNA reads TGCAGCGTTGAACCACTCAGACGGGAGTCAGGCACCTTC. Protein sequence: CSVEPLRRESGTF.

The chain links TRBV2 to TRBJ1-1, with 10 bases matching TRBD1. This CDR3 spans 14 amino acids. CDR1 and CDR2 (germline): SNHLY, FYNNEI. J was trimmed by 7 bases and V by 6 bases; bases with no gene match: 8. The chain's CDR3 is CASSPGQGFGEAFF. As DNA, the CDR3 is TGTGCCAGCAGCCCGGGACAGGGGTTTGGTGAAGCTTTCTTT.

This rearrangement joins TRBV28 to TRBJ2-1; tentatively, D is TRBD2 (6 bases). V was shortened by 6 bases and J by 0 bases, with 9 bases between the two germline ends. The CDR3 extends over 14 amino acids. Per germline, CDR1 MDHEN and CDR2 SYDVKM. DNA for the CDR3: TGTGCCAGCAGGGCGGGGAGCTCCTACAATGAGCAGTTCTTC. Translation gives CASRAGSSYNEQFF.

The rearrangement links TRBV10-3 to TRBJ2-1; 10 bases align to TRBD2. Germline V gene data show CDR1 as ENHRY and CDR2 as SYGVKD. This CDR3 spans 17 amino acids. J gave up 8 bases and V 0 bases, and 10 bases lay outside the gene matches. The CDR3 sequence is CAISESASGSKGHEQFF. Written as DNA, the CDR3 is TGTGCCATCAGTGAGTCAGCTAGCGGGAGTAAGGGGCATGAGCAGTTCTTC.

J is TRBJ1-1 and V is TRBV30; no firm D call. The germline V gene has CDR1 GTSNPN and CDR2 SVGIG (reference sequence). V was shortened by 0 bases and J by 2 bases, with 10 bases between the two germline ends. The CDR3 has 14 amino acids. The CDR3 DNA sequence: TGTGCCTGGAGTGTTGGGCAGCCAAACACTGAAGCTTTCTTT. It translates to CAWSVGQPNTEAFF.

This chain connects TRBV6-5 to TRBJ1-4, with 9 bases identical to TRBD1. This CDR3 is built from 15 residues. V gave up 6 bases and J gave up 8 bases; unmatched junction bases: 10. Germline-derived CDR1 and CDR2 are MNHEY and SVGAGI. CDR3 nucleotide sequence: TGTGCCAGCAGACAACCGGGACAGGGAGACGAAAAACTGTTTTTT. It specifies CASRQPGQGDEKLFF.

The CDR3 loop reads CASSLEGLPVYGYTF. In DNA, the CDR3 is TGCGCCAGCAGCTTGGAGGGACTCCCCGTCTATGGCTACACCTTC. The chain employs TRBV5-1 and TRBJ1-2; D possibly corresponds to TRBD1 (5 bases). Germline CDR1 and CDR2: SGHRS and YFSETQ. The CDR3 has 15 residues. V lost 0 bases and J lost 4, with 13 bases in between.

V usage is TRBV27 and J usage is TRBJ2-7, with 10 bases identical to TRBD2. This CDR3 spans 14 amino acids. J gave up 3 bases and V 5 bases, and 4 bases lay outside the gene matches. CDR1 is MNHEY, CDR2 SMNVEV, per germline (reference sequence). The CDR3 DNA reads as TGTGCCAGCAGTAGGACTAGCGGTTACTACGAGCAGTACTTC. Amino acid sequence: CASSRTSGYYEQYF.

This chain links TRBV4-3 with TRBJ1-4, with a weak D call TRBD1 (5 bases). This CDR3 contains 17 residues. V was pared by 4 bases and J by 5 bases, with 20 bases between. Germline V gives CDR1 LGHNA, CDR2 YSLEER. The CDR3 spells CASSPQTSGVGNEKLFF. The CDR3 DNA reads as TGCGCCAGCAGCCCACAAACTTCGGGGGTTGGGAATGAAAAACTGTTTTTT.

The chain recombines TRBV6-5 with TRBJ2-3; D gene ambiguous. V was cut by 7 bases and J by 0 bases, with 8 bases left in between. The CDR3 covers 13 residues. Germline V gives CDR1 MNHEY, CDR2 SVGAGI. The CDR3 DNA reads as TGTGCCAGCATATACGGGAGCACAGATACGCAGTATTTT. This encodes CASIYGSTDTQYF.

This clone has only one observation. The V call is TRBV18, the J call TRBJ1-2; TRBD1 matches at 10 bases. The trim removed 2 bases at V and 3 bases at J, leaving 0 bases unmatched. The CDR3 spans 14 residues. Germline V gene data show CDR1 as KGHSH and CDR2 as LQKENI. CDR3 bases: TGTGCCAGCTCACCAGGGACAGGGGACTATGGCTACACCTTC. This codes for CASSPGTGDYGYTF.

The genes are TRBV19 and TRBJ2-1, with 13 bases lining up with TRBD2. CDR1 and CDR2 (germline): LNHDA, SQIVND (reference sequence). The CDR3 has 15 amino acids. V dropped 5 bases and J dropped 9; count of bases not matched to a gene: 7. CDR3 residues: CASSRTSGRAFEQFF. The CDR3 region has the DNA TGTGCCAGTAGTCGTACTAGCGGGAGGGCCTTTGAGCAGTTCTTC.

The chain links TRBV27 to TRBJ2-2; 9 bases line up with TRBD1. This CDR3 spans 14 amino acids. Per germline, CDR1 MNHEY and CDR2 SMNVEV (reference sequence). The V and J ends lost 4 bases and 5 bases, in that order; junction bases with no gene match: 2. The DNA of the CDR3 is TGTGCCAGCAGTTACGGGACAGGGACCGGGGAGCTGTTTTTT. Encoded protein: CASSYGTGTGELFF.